The TCR beta chain described here comes from a study of post-analysis software for immune sequencing data. Study details: The patients showed relapsing-remitting, secondary progressive and progressive-relapsing multiple sclerosis courses. General observations from the study: A handful of TRBV segments were significantly more frequent in patients than in controls. TRBV5-6, TRBV5-1 and TRBV20-1 were among these segments.

In germline, CDR1 is LGHNT, CDR2 FRNRAP. V dropped 2 bases and J dropped 6 bases, with 11 bases sitting between them. The CDR3 runs to 14 residues. As for this clonotype: Its target is unknown.

Unique molecular identifiers tagged the TCR beta cDNA libraries. TCRdb redid the calling of the PCR reads with MiXCR, one entry per CDR3 protein. The repertoire holds roughly 540,000 distinct CDR3 sequences, with around 36% as singletons. The clonotype was recovered from a girl aged 2 to 17 with multiple sclerosis. Sequences were obtained from blood. V usage is TRBV12-5 and J usage is TRBJ2-1; weak D call: TRBD1 (6 bases). For the CDR3, the DNA is TGTGCTAGTGGTTTGATGGCAGGGGTCAATGAGCAGTTCTTC. Protein sequence: CASGLMAGVNEQFF.